This is a list of T cell receptor beta chains from one sample in a study of OX40 agonist ivuxolimab in advanced cancers. Sequenced by immunoSEQ multiplex PCR; TCRdb stores in-frame clones only, minus some. The sample consists of about 70,000 clones, 81% of them appearing once. Sequencing used CD4+ or CD8+ T cells sorted from blood, obtained in a trial of the OX40 agonist ivuxolimab. Every receptor here comes from an adult with an advanced solid tumor such as melanoma, head and neck, liver or kidney cancer. Both conserved end residues are trimmed from each CDR3. The order of the fields is V gene, J gene, CDR3 protein.

V gene: TRBV11-3; J gene: TRBJ2-7; CDR3 protein: ASSGGARDLSYEQY
V gene: TRBV5-4; J gene: TRBJ2-7; CDR3 protein: ASSFRSTYEQY
V gene: TRBV7-2; J gene: TRBJ1-2; CDR3 protein: ASSLAASERRKVGYT
V gene: TRBV9; J gene: TRBJ1-5; CDR3 protein: ASSLGGDQPQH
V gene: TRBV5-4; J gene: TRBJ2-1; CDR3 protein: ASSAPTSASYNEQF
V gene: TRBV5-1; J gene: TRBJ2-2; CDR3 protein: ASSFFDRATGELF
V gene: TRBV4-1; J gene: TRBJ2-7; CDR3 protein: ASSQVGGLSGRAGEQY
V gene: TRBV7-2; J gene: TRBJ1-5; CDR3 protein: ASSWAPGTDQPQH
V gene: TRBV19; J gene: TRBJ1-2; CDR3 protein: ASAIRETSGYT
V gene: TRBV6-1; J gene: TRBJ2-3; CDR3 protein: AAAVEAGGGDTQY
V gene: TRBV6-5; J gene: TRBJ2-5; CDR3 protein: ASSYSETQY
V gene: TRBV7-9; J gene: TRBJ2-2; CDR3 protein: AKWDARAGELF
V gene: TRBV11-1; J gene: TRBJ2-2; CDR3 protein: ASSLFGTDTGELF
V gene: TRBV25-1; J gene: TRBJ1-5; CDR3 protein: ASSESQIVNQPQH
V gene: TRBV11-3; J gene: TRBJ2-7; CDR3 protein: ASIHLRGGTEAYEQY
V gene: TRBV5-8; J gene: TRBJ1-4; CDR3 protein: ASSLSWLRGEKLF
V gene: TRBV5-5; J gene: TRBJ1-6; CDR3 protein: ASSSGTLPPLH
V gene: TRBV19; J gene: TRBJ2-3; CDR3 protein: ATARTSATSTDTQY
V gene: TRBV29-1; J gene: TRBJ2-5; CDR3 protein: SSYSAGETQY
V gene: TRBV11-2; J gene: TRBJ2-3; CDR3 protein: ASSHIRTSGGRQY
V gene: TRBV9; J gene: TRBJ1-3; CDR3 protein: ASSVAPTETSGNTIY
V gene: TRBV10-3; J gene: TRBJ1-1; CDR3 protein: AISGGTGNGDTEAF
V gene: TRBV5-5; J gene: TRBJ2-2; CDR3 protein: ASSHGQGDTGELF
V gene: TRBV6-1; J gene: TRBJ2-1; CDR3 protein: ASSEIGGSNNEQF
V gene: TRBV7-9; J gene: TRBJ1-1; CDR3 protein: ASSEARTANTEAF
V gene: TRBV11-2; J gene: TRBJ1-2; CDR3 protein: ASSSGQDNYGYT
V gene: TRBV7-9; J gene: TRBJ1-1; CDR3 protein: ASSSTENTEAF
V gene: TRBV5-1; J gene: TRBJ2-7; CDR3 protein: ASTTGERGHEQY
V gene: TRBV6-1; J gene: NA; CDR3 protein: ASNREYEQY
V gene: TRBV10-3; J gene: TRBJ1-2; CDR3 protein: AISESLRGRSNYGYT
V gene: TRBV18; J gene: TRBJ1-3; CDR3 protein: ASSPTVPSGNTIY
V gene: TRBV18; J gene: TRBJ1-2; CDR3 protein: ASSLYLPGQGTNYGYT
V gene: TRBV4-2; J gene: TRBJ2-1; CDR3 protein: ASSQERTSGGDEQF
V gene: TRBV5-6; J gene: TRBJ1-1; CDR3 protein: ASSSGSTEAF
V gene: TRBV11-3; J gene: TRBJ2-7; CDR3 protein: ASRPTGTGSYVQY
V gene: TRBV7-2; J gene: TRBJ2-6; CDR3 protein: ASRVSSGANVLT
V gene: TRBV7-6; J gene: TRBJ2-7; CDR3 protein: ASSLSPQQLLTYEQY
V gene: TRBV6-6; J gene: TRBJ1-3; CDR3 protein: AVQRQGRSGNTIY
V gene: TRBV2; J gene: TRBJ1-2; CDR3 protein: ASSEGGQVIYGYT
V gene: TRBV15; J gene: TRBJ2-3; CDR3 protein: ATSSGSGVTDTQY
V gene: TRBV18; J gene: TRBJ2-5; CDR3 protein: ASSPRAREETQY
V gene: TRBV4-3; J gene: TRBJ2-1; CDR3 protein: ASSQELGLAGGHEQF
V gene: TRBV5-1; J gene: TRBJ2-7; CDR3 protein: ASSRTSGRLISYEQY
V gene: TRBV7-9; J gene: TRBJ2-2; CDR3 protein: ASSRGPRDRASGELF
V gene: TRBV7-8; J gene: TRBJ2-7; CDR3 protein: ASSPDRSYEQY
V gene: TRBV6-5; J gene: TRBJ1-4; CDR3 protein: ASSYSWGQGSELF
V gene: TRBV7-8; J gene: TRBJ1-2; CDR3 protein: ASSFNTGTGGYT
V gene: TRBV6-5; J gene: TRBJ2-1; CDR3 protein: ASSYGSGFREQF